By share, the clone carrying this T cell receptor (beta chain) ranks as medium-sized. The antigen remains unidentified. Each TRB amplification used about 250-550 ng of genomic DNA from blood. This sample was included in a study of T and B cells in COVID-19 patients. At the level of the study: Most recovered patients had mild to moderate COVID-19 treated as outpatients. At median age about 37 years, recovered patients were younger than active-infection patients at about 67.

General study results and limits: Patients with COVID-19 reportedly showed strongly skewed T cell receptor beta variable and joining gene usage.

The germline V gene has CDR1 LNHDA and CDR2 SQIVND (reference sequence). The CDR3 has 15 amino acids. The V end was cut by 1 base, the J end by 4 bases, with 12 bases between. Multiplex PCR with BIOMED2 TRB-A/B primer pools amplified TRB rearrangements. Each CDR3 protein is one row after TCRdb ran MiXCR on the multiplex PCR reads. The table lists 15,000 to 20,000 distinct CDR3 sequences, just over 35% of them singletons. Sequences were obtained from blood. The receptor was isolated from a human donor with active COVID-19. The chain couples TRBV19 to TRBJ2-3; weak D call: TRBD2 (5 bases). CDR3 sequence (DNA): TGTGCCAGTAGTATAGTCGGGGTTATCGCAGATACGCAGTATTTT. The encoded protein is CASSIVGVIADTQYF.